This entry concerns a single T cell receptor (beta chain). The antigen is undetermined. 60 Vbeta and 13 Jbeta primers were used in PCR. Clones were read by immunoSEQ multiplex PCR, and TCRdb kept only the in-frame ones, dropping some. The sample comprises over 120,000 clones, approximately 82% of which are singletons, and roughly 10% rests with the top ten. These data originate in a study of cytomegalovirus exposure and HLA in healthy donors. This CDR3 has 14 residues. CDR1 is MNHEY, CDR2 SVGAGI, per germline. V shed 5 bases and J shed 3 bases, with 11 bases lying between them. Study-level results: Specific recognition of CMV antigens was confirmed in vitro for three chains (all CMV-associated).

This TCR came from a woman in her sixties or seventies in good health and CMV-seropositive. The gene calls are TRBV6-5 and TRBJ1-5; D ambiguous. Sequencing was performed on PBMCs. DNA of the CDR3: TGTGCCAGCAGTACCACGGTCTTCAATCAGCCCCAGCATTTT. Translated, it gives CASSTTVFNQPQHF.